The 26 T cell receptor beta chains presented below share a single source sample, sequenced in a study of cytomegalovirus exposure and HLA in healthy donors. Data came from immunoSEQ multiplex PCR; TCRdb stores just in-frame clones and leaves some out. The sample holds 100,000 or so clones, 86% seen once. The material sequenced was PBMCs. The receptors were gathered from a woman between 18 and 30 years old in good health and CMV-seropositive.

The chain links TRBV2 to TRBJ1-2; no definite D call. Deletions cut 1 base from V and 4 bases from J, with 13 bases between. The CDR3 extends over 15 amino acids. Per the germline V gene, CDR1 is SNHLY and CDR2 is FYNNEI. The CDR3 region is CASSEVSETAYGYTF. The DNA for the CDR3 is TGTGCCAGCAGTGAAGTGTCGGAGACTGCCTATGGCTACACCTTC.

The V gene is TRBV11-1, the J gene TRBJ1-4; tentatively, D is TRBD1 (6 bases). CDR1 is SGHAT and CDR2 is FQDESV in the germline V gene (reference sequence). This CDR3 spans 15 amino acids. The V gene lost 6 bases and the J gene lost 3 bases, with 14 bases spanning the gap. In DNA form, the CDR3 reads TGTGCCAGCAGTTCAACAGGGAGGGCTAATGAAAAACTGTTTTTT. This sequence encodes CASSSTGRANEKLFF. Drawing the rest from reference TRBV11-1 and TRBJ1-4, the complete variable domain is EAEVAQSPRYKITEKSQAVAFWCDPISGHATLYWYRQILGQGPELLVQFQDESVVDDSQLPKDRFSAERLKGVDSTLKIQPAELGDSAMYLCASSSTGRANEKLFFGSGTQLSVL.

The chain joins TRBV11-3 to TRBJ1-1; 8 bases map to TRBD1. The CDR3 is 13 amino acids. CDR1 and CDR2 (germline): SGHNT, YENEEA. V lost 3 bases, J lost 11 bases, and 8 bases stayed unmatched. The CDR3 loop reads CASSFGQGGFAFF. The DNA for the CDR3 is TGTGCCAGCAGCTTCGGACAGGGAGGGTTCGCTTTCTTT.

J is TRBJ1-1 and V is TRBV6-5; D unresolved. This CDR3 region has 13 residues. The germline V and J ends were trimmed by 6 bases and 1 base, with 9 bases remaining between them. Germline V gene sequence: CDR1 MNHEY, CDR2 SVGAGI. The DNA for the CDR3 is TGTGCCAGCAGAACCCCAGGGAACACTGAAGCTTTCTTT. Protein sequence: CASRTPGNTEAFF.

V usage is TRBV6-1 and J usage is TRBJ2-1, with TRBD2 as a possible D gene (5 bases). The CDR3 runs 14 residues. CDR1 MNHNS and CDR2 SASEGT come from the germline V gene. V shed 6 bases and J shed 1 base, with 10 bases lying between them. CDR3 bases: TGTGCCAGCAGACCCCCGGGGTCCTACAATGAGCAGTTCTTC. It translates to CASRPPGSYNEQFF.

This chain uses TRBV19 with TRBJ1-1; D may be TRBD1 (5 bases). Trimming took 3 bases from V and 7 from J, leaving 15 bases between them. The CDR3 length is 14 residues. The germline CDR1 and CDR2 sequences are LNHDA and SQIVND (reference sequence). The CDR3 bases are TGTGCCAGTAGTATTCAAAGGGGCGAAGGTGAAGCTTTCTTT. It is translated as CASSIQRGEGEAFF.

V usage is TRBV15 and J usage is TRBJ2-1; D may be TRBD2 (6 bases). V was pared by 5 bases and J by 2 bases, with 10 bases between. The CDR3 has 14 residues. Germline V gives CDR1 LNHNV, CDR2 YYDKDF (reference sequence). The DNA for the CDR3 is TGTGCCACCAGCCCTTGGACTACCTACAATGAGCAGTTCTTC. Amino acid sequence: CATSPWTTYNEQFF.

Only one count was recorded for this clone. This chain links TRBV28 with TRBJ2-7, with TRBD1 as a possible D gene (6 bases). The CDR3 is 15 residues long. Germline V gene lookup returns CDR1 MDHEN and CDR2 SYDVKM. The V end lost 2 bases, the J end lost 7 bases, and 18 bases lay between the germline ends. The chain's CDR3 is CASSLPQAGTREQYF. The CDR3 DNA reads TGTGCCAGCAGTTTACCCCAAGCCGGGACACGAGAGCAGTACTTC.

This rearrangement joins TRBV27 to TRBJ2-7; TRBD2 is a possible D gene (6 bases). Germline CDR1 MNHEY, CDR2 SMNVEV (reference sequence). This CDR3 region has 14 residues. V shed 7 bases and J shed 1 base, with 14 bases lying between them. The CDR3 is CASKDSGTSYEQYF. CDR3 DNA: TGTGCCAGCAAAGATAGCGGTACATCCTACGAGCAGTACTTC.

This rearrangement joins TRBV5-5 to TRBJ1-3; 9 bases map to TRBD1. CDR1 is SGHKS, CDR2 YYEKEE, per germline (reference sequence). The CDR3 is made up of 16 amino acids. Losses at the gene ends were 2 bases for V and 4 bases for J; bases not matched to a gene: 7. CDR3: CASSLQGAEGGNTIYF. The DNA of the CDR3 is TGTGCCAGCAGCTTACAGGGGGCAGAGGGAGGAAACACCATATATTTT.

The chain couples TRBV9 to TRBJ1-1; 9 bases are a match to TRBD1. The CDR3 covers 14 residues. V shed 6 bases, J shed 4 bases, and the junction held 7 bases outside the gene matches. CDR1 is SGDLS, CDR2 YYNGEE, per germline. This chain's CDR3 is CASTRTGDSTEAFF. The CDR3 region has the DNA TGTGCCAGCACAAGGACAGGGGATAGCACTGAAGCTTTCTTT.

The chain links TRBV2 to TRBJ1-2; tentatively, D is TRBD1 (5 bases). The V end was cut by 6 bases, the J end by 8 bases, with 16 bases between. The germline CDR1 and CDR2 sequences are SNHLY and FYNNEI. This CDR3 has 13 residues. The CDR3 region is CASRGEGFWGYTF. The CDR3 nucleotides read TGTGCCAGCAGGGGGGAGGGTTTCTGGGGCTACACCTTC.

This chain links TRBV5-1 with TRBJ1-3, with D possibly matching TRBD1 (6 bases). CDR1 and CDR2 (germline): SGHRS, YFSETQ. The CDR3 runs to 13 residues. V was cut by 4 bases and J by 4 bases, with 9 bases left in between. CDR3 region: CASSTGPGNTIYF. CDR3 nucleotide sequence: TGCGCCAGCAGCACAGGGCCCGGAAACACCATATATTTT.

This chain uses TRBV6-6 with TRBJ2-3; possible D gene TRBD2, 5 bases. V gave up 2 bases and J gave up 8 bases, with 8 bases separating them. Germline V gene data show CDR1 as MNHNY and CDR2 as SVGAGI (reference sequence). The CDR3 totals 12 residues. CDR3 residues: CASSYGSGTQYF. CDR3 DNA: TGTGCCAGCAGTTACGGAAGCGGTACGCAGTATTTT.

The count of this clone is one. This chain connects TRBV7-9 to TRBJ2-1, with 14 bases that match TRBD2. The CDR3 loop spans 17 amino acids. Per the germline V gene, CDR1 is SEHNR and CDR2 is FQNEAQ (reference sequence). The J segment lost 9 bases and the V segment lost 5 bases, leaving 12 bases of the junction unmatched. The CDR3 DNA is TGTGCCAGCAGCGTAGGGGCGACTAGCGGGAGGGTCGGTGAGCAGTTCTTC. Protein product: CASSVGATSGRVGEQFF.

The CDR3 sequence is CASSRMTGTEEKLFF. Here the CDR3 DNA reads TGCGCCAGCAGCCGGATGACAGGGACTGAAGAAAAACTGTTTTTT. The chain recombines TRBV5-1 with TRBJ1-4; TRBD1 agrees at 7 bases. The V and J ends lost 4 bases and 8 bases, in that order; junction bases with no gene match: 11. The CDR3 loop spans 15 amino acids. The germline CDR1 and CDR2 sequences are SGHRS and YFSETQ.

CDR3 loop: CASSPMRDAETQYF. CDR3 coding DNA: TGTGCCAGCAGCCCTATGCGAGATGCGGAGACCCAGTACTTC. The V and J genes are TRBV7-6 and TRBJ2-5; D uncertain. The CDR3 spans 14 residues. Germline-derived CDR1 and CDR2 are SGHVS and FNYEAQ. The ends were cut back, 5 bases at V and 5 bases at J, with 15 bases in the middle.

The rearrangement links TRBV9 to TRBJ1-1; TRBD1 matches 11 bases. V dropped 6 bases and J dropped 4; count of bases not matched to a gene: 11. This CDR3 comprises 16 residues. Germline CDR1 is SGDLS and CDR2 is YYNGEE. CDR3 DNA sequence: TGTGCCAGCACCATCGGGACAGGGGGGTCGGGCACTGAAGCTTTCTTT. It yields the protein CASTIGTGGSGTEAFF.

As DNA, the CDR3 is TGTGCCAGCAGACCCGCGGGGGCCCTCCTCTCCTACGAGCAGTACTTC. Translating gives CASRPAGALLSYEQYF. V and J are TRBV28 and TRBJ2-7; tentatively, D is TRBD2 (7 bases). Germline-derived CDR1 and CDR2 are MDHEN and SYDVKM. The germline V and J ends were trimmed by 6 bases and 0 bases, with 18 bases remaining between them. The CDR3 runs to 16 residues.

This clone was seen a handful of times. The chain combines TRBV9 with TRBJ1-6; 9 positions match TRBD1. V dropped 0 bases and J dropped 7; count of bases not matched to a gene: 5. Per the germline V gene, CDR1 is SGDLS and CDR2 is YYNGEE. The CDR3 runs 16 residues. In nucleotides, the CDR3 is TGTGCCAGCAGCGTAGAAGGGACAGGGTACAATTCACCCCTCCACTTT. Translating gives CASSVEGTGYNSPLHF.

The CDR3 protein is CASNSPSSVKDTQYF. The CDR3 nucleotides read TGTGCCAGCAACTCCCCTAGCTCCGTTAAAGATACGCAGTATTTT. The J gene is TRBJ2-3, the V gene TRBV27; D may be TRBD2 (5 bases). The CDR3 spans 15 residues. Germline loops: CDR1 MNHEY, CDR2 SMNVEV (reference sequence). Between the trimmed V and J ends, which lost 7 bases and 5 bases, there was a span of 19 bases.

The CDR3 loop is CASSHGQGLPDTQYF. CDR3 in DNA: TGCGCCAGCAGCCACGGACAGGGGTTACCAGATACGCAGTATTTT. This rearrangement joins TRBV5-1 to TRBJ2-3; 9 positions match TRBD1. Germline V gene lookup returns CDR1 SGHRS and CDR2 YFSETQ. The CDR3 loop spans 15 amino acids. V shed 4 bases and J 4 bases; nucleotides not matched to a gene: 7.

This chain connects TRBV4-1 to TRBJ2-1, with 8 bases lining up with TRBD1. The J segment lost 3 bases and the V segment lost 4 bases, leaving 2 bases of the junction unmatched. The CDR3 consists of 14 residues. Germline V gives CDR1 MGHRA, CDR2 YSYEKL. This chain's CDR3 is CASSPGGDYNEQFF. CDR3 bases: TGCGCCAGCAGCCCAGGGGGCGACTACAATGAGCAGTTCTTC.

This chain connects TRBV5-4 to TRBJ2-1; 10 bases agree with TRBD2. The V segment lost 0 bases and the J segment 4 bases; nucleotides outside the gene matches: 10. Germline values: CDR1 SGHNT, CDR2 YYREEE (reference sequence). The length of the CDR3 is 18 residues. CDR3 sequence (DNA): TGTGCCAGCAGCTTGGGGGCTAGCGGGAGTACGGGGTACAATGAGCAGTTCTTC. Protein product: CASSLGASGSTGYNEQFF.

V usage is TRBV30 and J usage is TRBJ2-3; D uncertain. V was clipped by 2 bases and J by 1 base, with 13 bases between them. The V gene's germline CDR1 is GTSNPN and CDR2 SVGIG (reference sequence). The CDR3 totals 15 residues. The CDR3 DNA reads as TGTGCCTGGAGTCTCCGCGGCGGAGGCACAGATACGCAGTATTTT. The encoded protein is CAWSLRGGGTDTQYF.

V and J are TRBV14 and TRBJ1-2, with D maybe TRBD1 (6 bases). V lost 0 bases and J 2 bases, leaving 19 bases between the germline ends. CDR3 size: 18 residues. Per germline, CDR1 SGHDN and CDR2 FVKESK. DNA of the CDR3: TGTGCCAGCAGCCAAGAGGGACACGGGCTTACTCTCAACTATGGCTACACCTTC. Protein: CASSQEGHGLTLNYGYTF. Full variable domain (missing parts from reference TRBV14 and TRBJ1-2): EAGVTQFPSHSVIEKGQTVTLRCDPISGHDNLYWYRRVMGKEIKFLLHFVKESKQDESGMPNNRFLAERTGGTYSTLKVQPAELEDSGVYFCASSQEGHGLTLNYGYTFGSGTRLTVV.